This TCR beta chain comes out of a study of CD8 T cells in Susac syndrome (dated by TCRdb to about 2019). In the study overall: Whether CD8+ T cell activation and differentiation in Susac syndrome was antigen driven was tested using repertoire sequencing. Clonality of the CD8+ T cell repertoire was compared between more than 10 healthy donors, about 14 Susac syndrome patients and about 15 multiple sclerosis patients.

General conclusions and limits of the study: The study acknowledged that relatively few individuals were included in the TCR sequencing and HLA analysis.

High-throughput TCR beta sequencing profiled peripheral blood CD8+ and CD4+ T cells from healthy donors, Susac syndrome patients and multiple sclerosis patients. Multiple sclerosis controls were treatment-naive patients with stable or active relapsing-remitting disease fulfilling revised McDonald criteria. Bulk CD8+ and CD4+ T cells were purified magnetically by negative isolation, whereas CD8+ TEMRA cells were enriched by FACS. Blood was collected in EDTA tubes and processed within 24 hours, with PBMCs isolated through density gradient centrifugation. PBMCs intended for TCR sequencing were cryopreserved in liquid nitrogen and were subsequently thawed in a 37 degrees C water bath. The sorted or isolated CD4+, CD8+ and CD8+ TEMRA cells had a purity of 90% or higher. Of note for this clonotype: Its binding antigen is unknown. Within one base of it there is no much larger clone, and no base qualities were kept.

RNA was extracted using the RNeasy kit, and roughly 0.5 to 1 ug of the RNA was reverse transcribed with random hexamers. TCR beta CDR3 regions were amplified with the immunoSEQ multiplex PCR assay covering 54 Vbeta and 13 Jbeta segments. To correct PCR amplification bias, a synthetic template baseline was used for both primer optimization and computational correction. Processing in the source paper ran as follows. Reads were annotated to V, D and J genes per IMGT and analyzed with immunoSEQ Analyzer, keeping only productive sequences. Clonality was computed as one minus Shannon entropy normalized by log2 of the number of productive unique sequences. For each patient and control, public and private clones were evaluated among the 100 most prevalent clones. Clones were defined as Susac-specific if absent from the healthy and MS cohorts, from approximately 1,100 published viral clones and from other ImmuneACCESS disease sequences. The raw public data were reprocessed by TCRdb itself: fastp quality trimming at Q25, MiXCR clonotype calling, in-frame beta chains only. Rows with one shared CDR3 protein collapse into an entry with the most common genes and DNA. These V and J calls originate from TCRdb's pipeline instead of the authors' own analysis. The sample table lists 100,000 to 150,000 distinct CDR3 sequences, 75% to 90% of them with a count of one. The ten largest clones represent around 0.51% of the sample.

CDR1 and CDR2 are read off the germline V gene as SGHVS and FQNEAQ. V is reduced by 5 bases and J by 1 base, leaving a spacing of 16 bases between them. From the cysteine up to the phenylalanine, the CDR3 has a length of 16 residues. CDR3 DNA is the only sequence kept; it has 48 bases, read in frame from the first base. This clonotype was sampled from a human donor with multiple sclerosis. The chain employs TRBV7-8 and TRBJ2-3; the D gene is perhaps TRBD1, on 6 matching bases. Sequencing input: CD8+ T cells from PBMCs. This receptor carries the CDR3 CASSQIGGSGTDTQYF. The DNA is TGTGCCAGCAGCCAGATAGGGGGAAGTGGCACAGATACGCAGTATTTT.